These T cell receptor beta chains were read from a single sample in a study of T cells after yellow fever vaccination. TCRdb passed the 5' RACE reads through MiXCR, listing each CDR3 protein once. The sample includes tens of thousands of distinct CDR3 sequences, less than 3.5% of them seen just once. The sample in question was PBMCs, either bulk or a sorted T-cell subset (CD4+, CD8+, memory, or dextramer-sorted; not recorded which), obtained roughly 47 days after the first yellow fever vaccination. These receptors came from a man between 18 and 29 years old who received the YFV17D yellow fever vaccine. The CDR3 runs from the conserved cysteine through the conserved F or W. D genes are given only for firm matches. For some rows the clone size is stated as once, few or many, or as a class when expanded; others skip it.

>TRBV4-1|many|TRBD2|TRBJ2-1
TGCGCCAGCAGCCATAGCGGGGGCAGCTCCTACAATGAGCAGTTCTTC
CASSHSGGSSYNEQFF
>TRBV28|many|TRBD2|TRBJ2-5
TGTGCCAGCAGTTTGTGGGATAGCGGGGAAGAGGAGACCCAGTACTTC
CASSLWDSGEEETQYF
>TRBV5-1|many|.|TRBJ2-5
TGCGCCAGCAGCTTGGGAGACACGAGCCAAGAGACCCAGTACTTC
CASSLGDTSQETQYF
>TRBV12-3/TRBV12-4|many|.|TRBJ1-1
TGTGCCAGCAGTGCATCCTGGACGGGTGGGAAGGCTTTCTTT
CASSASWTGGKAFF
>TRBV6-1|many|TRBD1|TRBJ2-4
TGTGCCAGCAGTGTAGGCCGGGACAGGGGGCGCTTTGACATTCAGTACTTC
CASSVGRDRGRFDIQYF
>TRBV12-3/TRBV12-4|medium-sized|TRBD1|TRBJ2-7
TGTGCCAGCAGTTTTTGGGACAGACCCTACGAGCAGTACTTC
CASSFWDRPYEQYF
>TRBV20-1|medium-sized|.|TRBJ2-7
TGCAGTGCTCCTTCTCCTATCACCTACGAGCAGTACTTC
CSAPSPITYEQYF
>TRBV18|many|TRBD1|TRBJ1-1
TGTGCCAGCTCACGGACAGGGCTTGAAGCTTTCTTT
CASSRTGLEAFF
>TRBV5-1|many|TRBD2|TRBJ2-5
TGCGCCAGCATGGCGGGGGGTCAAGAGACCCAGTACTTC
CASMAGGQETQYF
>TRBV7-2|many|.|TRBJ2-5
TGTGCCAGCAGCTTAGCCAGGGGCGTAGCAGAGACCCAGTACTTC
CASSLARGVAETQYF
>TRBV5-1|many|.|TRBJ2-1
TGCGCCAGCAGCTTGGTTGGGGGCTACAATGAGCAGTTCTTC
CASSLVGGYNEQFF
>TRBV12-3/TRBV12-4|many|TRBD2|TRBJ2-1
TGTGCCAGTCAGCTAGCGGGGGGGCGGGATGAGCAGTTCTTC
CASQLAGGRDEQFF
>TRBV25-1|many|.|TRBJ2-4
TGTGCCAGCAGAGTTGGGAACATTCAGTACTTC
CASRVGNIQYF
>TRBV7-9|many|.|TRBJ2-1
TGTGCCAGCAGCTTAGGGGGCATCGATGAGCAGTTCTTC
CASSLGGIDEQFF
>TRBV5-1|many|.|TRBJ2-2
TGCGCCAGCAGCTTGGACCAGTACACCGGGGAGCTGTTTTTT
CASSLDQYTGELFF
>TRBV19|many|.|TRBJ1-1
TGTGCCAGTAGTACGCGGGGGACGACTGAAGCTTTCTTT
CASSTRGTTEAFF
>TRBV5-1|many|TRBD1|TRBJ2-2
TGCGCCAGCAGTCCCCGGACAGGGGGCTTTACCGGGGAGCTGTTTTTT
CASSPRTGGFTGELFF
>TRBV11-2|many|.|TRBJ2-1
TGTGCCAGCAGCGACCCGGGACGCCTATACAATGAGCAGTTCTTC
CASSDPGRLYNEQFF
>TRBV5-5|many|.|TRBJ1-2
TGTGCCAGCAGCGTTCCAGGTTCTGGCTACACCTTC
CASSVPGSGYTF
>TRBV10-2|many|.|TRBJ1-1
TGCGCCAGCAGGGACACCATGAACACTGAAGCTTTCTTT
CASRDTMNTEAFF
>TRBV4-1|many|.|TRBJ1-4
TGCGCCAGCAGCCAAGATCGGGGCACCGATGCAACTAATGAAAAACTGTTTTTT
CASSQDRGTDATNEKLFF
>TRBV7-7|many|TRBD2|TRBJ2-2
TGTGCCAGCAGCTCTCGACTAGCGACGAACACCGGGGAGCTGTTTTTT
CASSSRLATNTGELFF
>TRBV5-6|.|.|TRBJ2-7
TGTGCCAGCAGCGTTGGGGACGGACCCTACGAGCAGTACTTC
CASSVGDGPYEQYF
>TRBV6-5|many|.|TRBJ2-3
TGTGCCAGCAAAAGGGGCCCCACTAGCACAGATACGCAGTATTTT
CASKRGPTSTDTQYF
>TRBV7-2|many|TRBD2|TRBJ2-1
TGTGCCAGCAGCTTAGGCCTAGCGGTTGAGCAGTTCTTC
CASSLGLAVEQFF
>TRBV12-3/TRBV12-4|many|.|TRBJ2-5
TGTGCCAGCAGCCGGGACCAAGAGACCCAGTACTTC
CASSRDQETQYF
>TRBV12-3/TRBV12-4|many|.|TRBJ1-6
TGTGCCAGCAGTTTCGTTTGGAGTTCACCCCTCCACTTT
CASSFVWSSPLHF
>TRBV4-3|few|TRBD1|TRBJ1-3
TGCGCCAGCAGCCACAATTACGGACAGGGTGTGGGAAACACCATATATTTT
CASSHNYGQGVGNTIYF
>TRBV4-2|medium-sized|.|TRBJ2-2
TGTGCCAGCAGCCAAGAGCTAGCAGCCGGGGAGCTGTTTTTT
CASSQELAAGELFF
>TRBV2|many|.|TRBJ1-1
TGTGCCAGCAGGGGAGGTTTTGAAGCTTTCTTT
CASRGGFEAFF
>TRBV5-1|many|.|TRBJ1-1
TGCGCCAGCAGCCGCTCGGGGCAGTTCACTGAAGCTTTCTTT
CASSRSGQFTEAFF
>TRBV14|many|TRBD2|TRBJ2-3
TGTGCCAGCAGCCAGTTGAGCGGGGGAAGCACAGATACGCAGTATTTT
CASSQLSGGSTDTQYF
>TRBV5-4|many|TRBD2|TRBJ2-2
TGTGCCAGCAGCCATGGGACTACAAACACCGGGGAGCTGTTTTTT
CASSHGTTNTGELFF
>TRBV30|many|.|TRBJ2-5
TGTGCCTGGAGTGTTTTACGGACCCAGTACTTC
CAWSVLRTQYF
>TRBV13|many|.|TRBJ1-3
TGTGCCAGCAGCTTATTGGCAGGAGCCTCTGGAAACACCATATATTTT
CASSLLAGASGNTIYF
>TRBV29-1|medium-sized|.|TRBJ2-2
TGCAGCGTTAAATATCACACAGACGGGGAGCTGTTTTTT
CSVKYHTDGELFF
>TRBV5-4|many|.|TRBJ1-6
TGTGCCAGCAGCACCGGGGCCTTCTCCTATAATTCACCCCTCCACTTT
CASSTGAFSYNSPLHF
>TRBV5-1|medium-sized|TRBD1|TRBJ1-1
TGCGCCAGCACCTATCGACAGGGGCTTAACACTGAAGCTTTCTTT
CASTYRQGLNTEAFF
>TRBV5-1|many|TRBD1|TRBJ1-2
TGCGCCAGCAGCTTGGTGCAGGGGGACTATGGCTACACCTTC
CASSLVQGDYGYTF